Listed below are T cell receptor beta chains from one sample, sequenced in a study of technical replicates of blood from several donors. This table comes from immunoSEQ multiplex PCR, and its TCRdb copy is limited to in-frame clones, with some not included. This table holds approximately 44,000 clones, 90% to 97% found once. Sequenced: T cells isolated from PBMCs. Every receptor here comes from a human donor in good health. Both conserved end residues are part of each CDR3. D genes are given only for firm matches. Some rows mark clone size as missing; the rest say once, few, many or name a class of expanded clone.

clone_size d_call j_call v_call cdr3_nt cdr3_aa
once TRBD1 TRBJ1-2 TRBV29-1 TGCAGCGACATACTGGGACAGGGACAAGGCTACACCTTC CSDILGQGQGYTF
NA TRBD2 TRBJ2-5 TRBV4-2 TGTGCCAGCAGCCAAGAACATAGCGGGAGTGAGACCCAGTACTTC CASSQEHSGSETQYF
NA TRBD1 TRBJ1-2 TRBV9 TGTGCCAGCAGCGCCCGAAACAGGGGGGACTATGGCTACACCTTC CASSARNRGDYGYTF
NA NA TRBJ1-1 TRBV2 TGTGCCAGCAGGCCCCTGACAGTTGACACTGAAGCTTTCTTT CASRPLTVDTEAFF
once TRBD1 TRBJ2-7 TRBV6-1 TGTGCCAGCAGGCATAGGGGGCCCTACGAGCAGTACTTC CASRHRGPYEQYF
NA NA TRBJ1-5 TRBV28 TGTGCCAGCAAACAGGGTTTATGGCCCCAGCATTTT CASKQGLWPQHF
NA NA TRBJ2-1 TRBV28 TGTGCCAGCAGTCTCGGACACCTAATCTACAATGAGCAGTTCTTC CASSLGHLIYNEQFF
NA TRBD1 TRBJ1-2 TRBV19 TGTGCCGGTCGAGGACAGGGGTCCTATAACTATGGCTACACCTTC CAGRGQGSYNYGYTF
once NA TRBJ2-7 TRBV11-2 TGTGCCAGCAGCCCAGTTCCCTACGAGCAGTACTTC CASSPVPYEQYF
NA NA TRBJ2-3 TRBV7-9 TGTGCCAGCAGCCTACAGCTAAGCACAGATACGCAGTATTTT CASSLQLSTDTQYF
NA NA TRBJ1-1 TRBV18 TGTGCCAGCTCACCGACAGGAACTATGAACACTGAAGCTTTCTTT CASSPTGTMNTEAFF
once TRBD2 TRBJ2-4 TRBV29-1 TGCAGCGTTGATAGCGGGACTTTAAACATTCAGTACTTC CSVDSGTLNIQYF
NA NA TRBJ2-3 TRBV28 TGTGCCAGCAGTTTAGTGGGGAGATTGAACACAGATACGCAGTATTTT CASSLVGRLNTDTQYF
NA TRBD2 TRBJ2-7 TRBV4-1 TGCGCCAGCAGCCAAGGGCGGGAGGGCCCAACTTACGAGCAGTACTTC CASSQGREGPTYEQYF
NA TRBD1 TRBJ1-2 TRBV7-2 TGTGCCAGCAATCTACAGGGGTCAGGGGTCTTTAACTATGGCTACACCTTC CASNLQGSGVFNYGYTF